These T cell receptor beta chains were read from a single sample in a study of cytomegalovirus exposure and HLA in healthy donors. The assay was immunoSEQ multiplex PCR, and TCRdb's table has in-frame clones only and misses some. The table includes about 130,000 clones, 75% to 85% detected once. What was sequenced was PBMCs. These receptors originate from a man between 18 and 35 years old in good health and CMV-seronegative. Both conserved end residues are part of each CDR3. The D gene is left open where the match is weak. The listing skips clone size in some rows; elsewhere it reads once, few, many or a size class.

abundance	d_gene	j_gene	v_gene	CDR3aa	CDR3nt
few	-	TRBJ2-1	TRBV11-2	CASNSAPGSYNEQFF	TGTGCCAGCAACTCTGCCCCGGGGTCCTACAATGAGCAGTTCTTC
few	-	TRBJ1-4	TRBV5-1	CASSLDREGEKLFF	TGCGCCAGCAGCCTCGACAGAGAAGGCGAAAAACTGTTTTTT
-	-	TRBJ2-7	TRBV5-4	CASREGGANYEQYF	TGTGCCAGCAGGGAAGGGGGGGCCAACTACGAGCAGTACTTC
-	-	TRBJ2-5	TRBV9	CASSVVEGGLGETQYF	TGTGCCAGCAGCGTAGTAGAGGGAGGCCTCGGGGAGACCCAGTACTTC
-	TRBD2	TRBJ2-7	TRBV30	CAWSVLAGAYEQYF	TGTGCCTGGAGTGTACTAGCGGGGGCCTACGAGCAGTACTTC
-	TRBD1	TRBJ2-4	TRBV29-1	CSVETGTGTLAKNIQYF	TGCAGCGTAGAGACCGGGACAGGGACGCTAGCCAAAAACATTCAGTACTTC
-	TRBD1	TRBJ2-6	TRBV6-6	CASTKQGGAGANVLTF	TGTGCCAGCACTAAACAGGGGGGCGCTGGGGCCAACGTCCTGACTTTC
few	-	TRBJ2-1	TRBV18	CASSLSNEQFF	TGTGCCAGCTCCTTGTCTAATGAGCAGTTCTTC
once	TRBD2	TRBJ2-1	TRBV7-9	CASRPGLAGGVGNEQFF	TGTGCCAGCAGACCGGGACTAGCGGGAGGAGTGGGCAATGAGCAGTTCTTC
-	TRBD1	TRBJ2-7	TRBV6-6	CASSYSAGGAYEQYF	TGTGCCAGCAGTTACTCGGCAGGGGGAGCCTACGAGCAGTACTTC
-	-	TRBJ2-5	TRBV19	CASRSSGEETQYF	TGTGCCAGTAGGTCGAGCGGAGAAGAGACCCAGTACTTC
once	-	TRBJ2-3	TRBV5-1	CASSLELARPGDTQYF	TGCGCCAGCAGCTTGGAACTAGCTCGCCCAGGAGATACGCAGTATTTT
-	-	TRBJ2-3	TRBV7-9	CASSLETRTQYF	TGTGCCAGCAGCTTAGAGACAAGAACGCAGTATTTT
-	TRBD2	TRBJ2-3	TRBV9	CASSLGTSGGDTQYF	TGTGCCAGCAGCCTCGGGACTAGCGGCGGGGATACGCAGTATTTT
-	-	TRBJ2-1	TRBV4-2	CASSQDQESSYNEQFF	TGTGCCAGCAGCCAAGATCAGGAAAGCTCCTACAATGAGCAGTTCTTC